Given below is one T cell receptor beta chain in context. This sample is drawn from a study of PD-1 and CTLA-4 blockade in melanoma. The germline CDR1 and CDR2 sequences are SGHAT and FQNNGV. This CDR3 is built from 14 residues. V was clipped by 5 bases and J by 9 bases, with 17 bases between them. Measured with immunoSEQ multiplex PCR; TCRdb has only the in-frame clones, and not every one. The sample lists tens of thousands of clones, more than 70% seen once, with 6.5% to 9% in the top ten. The starting material was CD8+ T cells from peripheral blood, obtained before anti-PD-1 treatment. The receptor comes from a human donor with melanoma. The rearrangement joins TRBV11-2 to TRBJ2-1; D perhaps matches TRBD1 (5 bases). The chain's CDR3 is CASSPVSGLIEQFF. CDR3 DNA sequence: TGTGCCAGCAGCCCCGTCTCAGGGCTTATTGAGCAGTTCTTC.